This T cell receptor (beta chain) was found in a study (dated by TCRdb to about 2015). About the investigation overall: Whether tumor-infiltrating Tregs in breast cancer are recruited from blood Tregs or converted in situ from other CD4+ T cell subsets was tested.

Comments on this clonotype: Its target antigen remains unknown. No base qualities exist here, and no much larger clone lies one base off it.

V sheds 3 bases and J sheds 1 base, leaving 6 bases between their ends. Measured from the cysteine to the phenylalanine, the CDR3 is 14 residues long. The retained sequence is limited to the CDR3, 42 bases, with the frame set at the first base. The germline V gene encodes CDR1 SGHAT and CDR2 FQNNGV. Overall study outcomes, separate from this receptor: The TCR alpha and beta sequences of tumor-infiltrating Tregs showed the greatest overlap with tumor naive CD4+ T cells, followed by blood naive CD4+ T cells. Tumor memory CD4+ T cell TCR gene usage was found to cluster with blood and lymph node memory CD4+ cells and with lymph node naive CD4+ cells. Validation in the larger cohort was restricted to a single TCR beta V-J rearrangement rather than whole repertoires.

The memory CD4+ T cell population was isolated based on a CD4+CD45RO+CD25- phenotype. Tregs, naive and memory CD4+ T cells from tumor, blood and ipsilateral draining lymph nodes of five breast cancer patients underwent full-length TCR alpha and beta sequencing. Tumor tissue and lymph nodes from ipsilateral axillary dissection were perfused with PBS, minced and digested with collagenase I and hyaluronidase. Ficoll density gradient centrifugation was used to isolate mononuclear cells from lymph nodes or from under 55 ml of peripheral blood. Sorted cell populations were confirmed by FACS to exceed 90% purity. Amplification of full-length TCR variable regions was done by 5' RACE PCR using constant-region reverse primers, and this step was followed by semi-nested PCR with Nested Universal Primer A. The ReliaPrep RNA Cell Miniprep System was used to extract total RNA, which was then reverse transcribed into 5'RACE-ready cDNA with the SMARTer RACE 5'/3' Kit. Multiplex adaptors were used to barcode full-length TCR alpha and beta libraries, and the barcoded libraries were sequenced on an Illumina MiSeq. Regarding the original processing steps: For each of nine subset-tissue groups, sequencing data from the five patients were pooled, and the groups were compared by unsupervised clustering of TCR gene usage. Repertoire similarity was calculated with the Morisita-Horn index, weighting shared sequences by their contribution to each repertoire. The raw public reads went through TCRdb reprocessing: fastp at Q25, MiXCR clone calling, in-frame beta chains kept. One record per CDR3 amino acid sequence lists the most common genes and DNA. The authors' filters were not applied to this entry. The table for this sample lists fewer than 80,000 distinct CDR3 sequences; about 20% of them were counted only once. The ten largest clones represent under 3.5% of the sample.

The specimen sequenced was memory CD4+ T cells sorted from a lymph node. The intended sense of this specimen's cell subset or site label: memory CD4+ T cells, CD4+CD45RO+CD25-. The rearranged segments are TRBV11-2 and TRBJ2-2; the D gene identity is not certain. This receptor was obtained from a female donor with breast cancer. The DNA reads TGTGCCAGCAGCTTGTACCAGAACACCGGGGAGCTGTTTTTT. It translates to CASSLYQNTGELFF.